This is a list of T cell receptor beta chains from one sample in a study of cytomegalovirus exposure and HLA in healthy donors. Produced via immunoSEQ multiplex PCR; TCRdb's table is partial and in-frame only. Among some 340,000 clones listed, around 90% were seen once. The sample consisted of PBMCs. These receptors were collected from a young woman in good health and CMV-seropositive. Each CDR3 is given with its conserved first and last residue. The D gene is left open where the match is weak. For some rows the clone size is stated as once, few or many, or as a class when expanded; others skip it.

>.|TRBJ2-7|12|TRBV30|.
TGTGCCTGGAGTGAGCCAGGAGACGAGCAGTACTTC
CAWSEPGDEQYF
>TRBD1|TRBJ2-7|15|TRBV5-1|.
TGCGCCAGCAGCTTCCTATCGACAGGGGCCTACGAGCAGTACTTC
CASSFLSTGAYEQYF
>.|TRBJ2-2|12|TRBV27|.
TGTGCCAGCAGTTTAACAGGCGGGGAGCTGTTTTTT
CASSLTGGELFF
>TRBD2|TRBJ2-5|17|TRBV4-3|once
TGCGCCAGCAGCCAAGATCCGACTAGCGGGGGGAAAGAGACCCAGTACTTC
CASSQDPTSGGKETQYF
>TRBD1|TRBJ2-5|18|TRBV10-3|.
TGTGCCATCAGTGAGTCGCGGGGGCCACAGGGGGCCCAAGAGACCCAGTACTTC
CAISESRGPQGAQETQYF
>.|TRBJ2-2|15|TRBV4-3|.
TGCGCCAGCAGCCGAGCGGGCTCGAACACCGGGGAGCTGTTTTTT
CASSRAGSNTGELFF
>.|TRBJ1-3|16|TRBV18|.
TGTGCCAGCTCACCACTTTCGCGGAACTCTGGAAACACCATATATTTT
CASSPLSRNSGNTIYF
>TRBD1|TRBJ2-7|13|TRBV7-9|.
TGTGCCAGCGAGACAGGGCCCTCCTACGAGCAGTACTTC
CASETGPSYEQYF
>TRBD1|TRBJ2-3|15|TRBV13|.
TGTGCCAGCAGCCCCCAAGGACAGGGGACAGATACGCAGTATTTT
CASSPQGQGTDTQYF
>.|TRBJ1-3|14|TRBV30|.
TGTGCCTGGACGGGGGGCTCCATTGGAAACACCATATATTTT
CAWTGGSIGNTIYF
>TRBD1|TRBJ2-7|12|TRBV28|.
TGTGCCAGCAGTTCACCCGGGACAGGGGTCTACTTC
CASSSPGTGVYF
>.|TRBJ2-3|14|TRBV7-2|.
TGTGCCAGCAGCTCTCAACGGACGGGAGATACGCAGTATTTT
CASSSQRTGDTQYF
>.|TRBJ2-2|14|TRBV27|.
TGTGCCAGCAGTTTTAGGACTGCCGAGGGGGAGCTGTTTTTT
CASSFRTAEGELFF
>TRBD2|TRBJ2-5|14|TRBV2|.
TGTGCCAGCAGGAGCGGGGGGGCCCTGGAGACCCAGTACTTC
CASRSGGALETQYF
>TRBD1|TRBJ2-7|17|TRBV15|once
TGTGCCACCAGCACCCTACCCGGGACAGGGGCCCGGGACGAGCAGTACTTC
CATSTLPGTGARDEQYF
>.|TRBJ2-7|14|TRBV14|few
TGTGCCAGCAGCCATGGAAGTCTCTTCTACGAGCAGTACTTC
CASSHGSLFYEQYF
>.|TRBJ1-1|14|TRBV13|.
TGTGCCAGCAGCTTGCCCACAGAGAACACTGAAGCTTTCTTT
CASSLPTENTEAFF
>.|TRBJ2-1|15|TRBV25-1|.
TGTGCCAGCAGTGCCCCCACGACAGACTACAATGAGCAGTTCTTC
CASSAPTTDYNEQFF
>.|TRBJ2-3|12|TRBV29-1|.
TGCAGCGTTGACTTGGGCACAGATACGCAGTATTTT
CSVDLGTDTQYF
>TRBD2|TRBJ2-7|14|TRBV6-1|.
TGTGCCAGCAGTGAAGAAGGGACTACCTACGAGCAGTACTTC
CASSEEGTTYEQYF
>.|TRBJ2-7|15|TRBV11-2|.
TGTGCCAGCAGCTTATTTTCACAGGGCCGGCATGGGCAGTACTTC
CASSLFSQGRHGQYF
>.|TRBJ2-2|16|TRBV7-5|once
TGTGCCAGATCGACAGGGGGCCCCCATTACACCGGGGAGCTGTTTTTT
CARSTGGPHYTGELFF
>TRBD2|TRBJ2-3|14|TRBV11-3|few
TGTGCCAGCAGCTCCACTAGCGTGGCAGATACGCAGTATTTT
CASSSTSVADTQYF
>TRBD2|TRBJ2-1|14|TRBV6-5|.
TGTGCCAGCAGTTACTCACATGTCGGGACTAGTATAATCTTC
CASSYSHVGTSIIF
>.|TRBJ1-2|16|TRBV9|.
TGTGCCAGCAGCCTCACCCGGTCAGGGCAGTTAGGTGGCTACACCTTC
CASSLTRSGQLGGYTF
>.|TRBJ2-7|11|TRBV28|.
TGTGCCAGCAGTCGCCTCTACGAGCAGTACTTC
CASSRLYEQYF
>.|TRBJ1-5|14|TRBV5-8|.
TGTGCCAGCAGCTTAGGACCGCGCCTCCAGCCCCAGCATTTT
CASSLGPRLQPQHF